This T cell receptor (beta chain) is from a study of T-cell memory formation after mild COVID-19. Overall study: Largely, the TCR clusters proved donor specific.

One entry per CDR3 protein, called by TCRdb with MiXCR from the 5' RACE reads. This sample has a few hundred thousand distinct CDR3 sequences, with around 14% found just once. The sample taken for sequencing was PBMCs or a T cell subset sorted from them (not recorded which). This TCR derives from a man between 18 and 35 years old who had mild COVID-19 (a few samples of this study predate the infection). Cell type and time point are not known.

CDR3 sequence (DNA): TGCGCCAGCAGCCACGGTCAGAAAGACACCATATATTTT. Its translation is CASSHGQKDTIYF. The chain links TRBV4-1 to TRBJ1-3; D is undetermined. CDR1 is MGHRA, CDR2 YSYEKL, per germline. The V end lost 3 bases, the J end lost 8 bases, and 11 bases lay between the germline ends. The CDR3 runs to 13 residues.